This record covers a single TCR beta chain. CDR3 length equals 13 residues. The J segment lost 5 bases and the V segment lost 7 bases, leaving 6 bases of the junction unmatched. From germline, CDR1 is LGHNT and CDR2 FRNRAP. High-throughput TCR beta sequencing covered peripheral CD8+ and CD4+ T cells. TEMRA cells were enriched by FACS, while CD8+ and CD4+ T cells were obtained through a negative isolation that was performed magnetically. An input of roughly 0.5 to 1 ug of RNA was subjected to reverse transcription using random hexamers. TCR beta CDR3 was amplified by immunoSEQ multiplex PCR. This amplification extended across 54 Vbeta and 13 Jbeta segments. TCRdb re-derived calls from the immunoSEQ multiplex PCR reads in MiXCR, one entry per CDR3 protein. The sample gives approximately 74,000 distinct CDR3 sequences, 94% of which show up once; approximately 0.9% is in the top ten. The record originates from a study of CD8 T cells in Susac syndrome.

The receptor was derived from a human donor with Susac syndrome. Sequenced material: CD8+ T cells from PBMCs. The gene calls are TRBV12-5 and TRBJ2-7; 9 bases map to TRBD1. The CDR3 sequence is CASARDRVHEQYF. The CDR3, as DNA: TGTGCTAGTGCCCGGGACAGGGTCCACGAGCAGTACTTC.